This T cell receptor beta chain derives from a study of CD8+ T cells in alopecia areata. Study overall: Tofacitinib was taken orally by treated patients, and the dose was 5 to 10 mg twice daily.

Study conclusions and caveats: Affected lesional scalp, above all in alopecia totalis/universalis, was more clonal than normal scalp. Mouse data revealed clearer TCR sharing than patient data did, a gap possibly tied to HLA.

In alopecia areata patients, both lesional scalp punch biopsies and peripheral blood were collected. Extracted from the samples, RNA was reverse transcribed into cDNA to serve as the sequencing template. The table came from immunoSEQ multiplex PCR; TCRdb's copy has only in-frame clones and leaves some out. In the table there are about 150,000 clones, about 53% of which are singletons. Worth noting for this clone: No antigen is known for it.

The sequence came from a human donor with alopecia areata. The specimen was CD8+ T cells sorted from blood, collected at week 0.

As DNA, the CDR3 is TGTGCCAGCAGCTCAGGACAGGGGGCGAGTCAGCCCCAGCATTTT. Translating gives CASSSGQGASQPQHF. V and J are TRBV13 and TRBJ1-5, with TRBD1 matching 11 bases. V was clipped by 4 bases and J by 6 bases; unmatched bases: 5. CDR3 length: 15 amino acids. CDR1 is PRHDT, CDR2 FYEKMQ, per germline (reference sequence).